These 14 T cell receptor beta chains originate from one sample sequenced in a study of beta chain features in type 1 diabetes. The study's findings and limits: TCRB CDR3s were moderately but significantly shorter in Type 1 diabetes patients in all four CD4+ subsets.

Investigators reverse transcribed all isolated RNA, so they sequenced expressed TCRB transcripts. Sequenced by immunoSEQ multiplex PCR; TCRdb stores in-frame clones only, minus some. The repertoire holds around 300,000 clones, with over 12% as singletons. Their cognate antigens are unknown. Sequenced material: naive CD4+ T cells from blood. These receptors were taken from a man in his late teens or twenties with type 1 diabetes.

This clone was counted between two and nine times. The chain carries TRBV5-1 and TRBJ1-4; 8 nucleotides line up with TRBD1. CDR3 length: 14 amino acids. With V trimmed by 5 bases and J by 8 bases, 8 bases remained unmatched. CDR1 is SGHRS, CDR2 YFSETQ, per germline. In DNA, the CDR3 is TGCGCCAGCAGACTCCAGGGGGCGGGAGAAAAACTGTTTTTT. This codes for CASRLQGAGEKLFF.

This clone was picked up a small number of times. The chain employs TRBV6-1 and TRBJ1-2; D is perhaps TRBD1 (6 bases). The V gene lost 3 bases and the J gene lost 6 bases, with 14 bases spanning the gap. CDR1 and CDR2 (germline): MNHNS, SASEGT. The CDR3 has 14 residues. CDR3 sequence: CASSDLNRADGYTF. Written as DNA, the CDR3 is TGTGCCAGCAGTGATTTAAACAGGGCGGATGGCTACACCTTC.

This clone has only a few counts. The V and J genes are TRBV7-9 and TRBJ1-4; 7 positions agree with TRBD1. Germline loops: CDR1 SEHNR, CDR2 FQNEAQ (reference sequence). The trim removed 5 bases at V and 7 bases at J, leaving 13 bases unmatched. This CDR3 spans 16 amino acids. CDR3 sequence reads: CASSPSSGQPGEKLFF. CDR3 coding DNA: TGTGCCAGCAGCCCGAGTTCGGGACAGCCGGGTGAAAAACTGTTTTTT.

As to this clone: Other DNA sequences from this sample encode an identical CDR3 as well. The V gene is TRBV28, the J gene TRBJ1-2; no clear D. Trimming cost V 3 bases and J 4 bases, with 6 bases left between them. Germline V gene data show CDR1 as MDHEN and CDR2 as SYDVKM. This CDR3 has 12 amino acids. The DNA for the CDR3 is TGTGCCAGCAGTTTGCGCGGCTATGGCTACACCTTC. This gives the protein CASSLRGYGYTF.

This clone was seen more than once but under ten times. The chain joins TRBV21-1 to TRBJ2-5; TRBD1 was called by the table and not checked on the DNA. TRBV21-1 has pseudogene status. The CDR3 contains 16 residues. The CDR3 loop reads CASRPYRDRGQETQYF. CDR3 DNA: TGTGCCAGCAGACCGTACCGGGACAGGGGGCAAGAGACCCAGTACTTC.

This chain links TRBV27 with TRBJ2-3; tentative D call: TRBD2 (6 bases). Trimming removed 5 bases at V and 0 bases at J, with 12 bases between. The CDR3 consists of 15 residues. Germline CDR1 and CDR2: MNHEY and SMNVEV (reference sequence). CDR3: CASSLSGGSTDTQYF. The CDR3 region has the DNA TGTGCCAGCAGTCTTTCTGGGGGGAGCACAGATACGCAGTATTTT.

This chain joins TRBV4-1 and TRBJ2-5; D perhaps matches TRBD2 (5 bases). The CDR3 length is 15 residues. V was trimmed by 5 bases and J by 3 bases, leaving 16 bases between them. Germline CDR1 MGHRA, CDR2 YSYEKL. In DNA, the CDR3 is TGCGCCAGCAGCGAACTCTTCTCGAGGGAAGAGACCCAGTACTTC. Its protein is CASSELFSREETQYF.

Concerning this clone: Other DNA sequences in the sample encode the same CDR3. The chain is built from TRBV19 and TRBJ1-5; tentative D call: TRBD1 (5 bases). Trimming removed 3 bases at V and 2 bases at J, with 8 bases between. CDR3 length equals 14 residues. The germline V gene encodes CDR1 LNHDA and CDR2 SQIVND (reference sequence). Here the CDR3 reads CASSIGRGNQPQHF. The CDR3 nucleotides read TGTGCCAGTAGTATCGGCAGGGGCAATCAGCCCCAGCATTTT.

The CDR3: CASSLGTSGGSQETQYF. The CDR3 bases are TGTGCCAGCAGCCTGGGGACTAGCGGGGGGAGCCAAGAGACCCAGTACTTC. The chain uses TRBV11-2 and TRBJ2-5; TRBD2 matches at 15 bases. V lost 5 bases and J lost 1; bases outside the gene matches: 5. The CDR3 has 17 amino acids. Germline V lookup: CDR1 SGHAT, CDR2 FQNNGV.

The chain combines TRBV10-3 with TRBJ1-5, with D perhaps matching TRBD1 (5 bases). V lost 10 bases, J lost 4 bases, and 14 bases lay in between. The CDR3 is made up of 13 amino acids. Germline CDR1 reads ENHRY; CDR2 reads SYGVKD. The CDR3 DNA reads as TGTGCCACCAACCCGACAGTTAATCAGCCCCAGCATTTT. It translates to CATNPTVNQPQHF.

The chain recombines TRBV7-9 with TRBJ2-3; TRBD1 might be the D (6 bases). Germline assignment: CDR1 SEHNR and CDR2 FQNEAQ (reference sequence). V shed 7 bases and J shed 4 bases, with 15 bases lying between them. The CDR3 consists of 14 residues. The CDR3 nucleotides are TGTGCCAGCACCTGGCCTGGGGGCGCAGATACGCAGTATTTT. It is translated as CASTWPGGADTQYF.

This clone was recorded a few times. This chain links TRBV19 with TRBJ2-7; 7 bases are shared with TRBD1. J gave up 0 bases and V 4 bases, and 9 bases lay outside the gene matches. Germline V lookup: CDR1 LNHDA, CDR2 SQIVND (reference sequence). This CDR3 is built from 16 residues. The CDR3 nucleotides are TGTGCCAGTAGTAGCCAGGACAGGAGGAGCTCCTACGAGCAGTACTTC. Protein: CASSSQDRRSSYEQYF.

Worth noting for this clone: This sample includes further DNA sequences coding for the same CDR3. This chain uses TRBV28 with TRBJ2-7; 7 bases fit TRBD1. Unmatched junction bases numbered 4, after V lost 5 bases and J lost 0 bases. Germline CDR1 is MDHEN and CDR2 is SYDVKM. The CDR3 has 14 residues. CDR3 protein: CASSPGQASYEQYF. As DNA, the CDR3 is TGTGCCAGCAGTCCCGGACAGGCCTCCTACGAGCAGTACTTC.

V and J are TRBV4-3 and TRBJ2-1; 7 bases agree with TRBD2. J was trimmed by 0 bases and V by 4 bases; bases with no gene match: 12. In germline, CDR1 is LGHNA, CDR2 YSLEER. This CDR3 is built from 18 residues. CDR3 region: CASSRSPARGSSYNEQFF. The CDR3 DNA reads TGCGCCAGCAGCCGCTCCCCAGCGCGGGGGAGCTCCTACAATGAGCAGTTCTTC.